This record looks at one TCR beta chain sequence and its context. The antigen is undetermined. Other DNA sequences within the sample encode an identical CDR3. The data were produced by immunoSEQ multiplex PCR, yet TCRdb's version contains in-frame clones alone and is incomplete. The top ten hold 1.5% to 2% of the sample, which has about 2.1 million clones, under 95% seen once. There are 13 residues in the CDR3. The J segment lost 2 bases and the V segment lost 8 bases, leaving 1 base of the junction unmatched. The V gene's germline CDR1 is LNHNV and CDR2 YYDKDF (reference sequence). This sample stems from a study of shared clonotypes between healthy human individuals. The study, taken as a whole, reports: Even with large depth, rarefaction showed that sorted-subset sequencing was incomplete. Clonotype sharing among donors, it was expected, would be affected by sequencing depth.

Terminally differentiated effector memory CD45RA+ cells were left out of the naive CD8 fraction, which was CD45RO-negative and positively selected for CCR7. Each of the donors was a healthy adult who was HIV-negative and had not had a recent acute infection or vaccination. The donors, all of them Caucasian adults, lived in Nashville, Tennessee. This receptor was identified in a man between 18 and 35 years old in good health. Some clones in this sample may be carry-over from other donors' samples. The sample comprised naive CD8+ T cells from PBMCs. This chain connects TRBV15 to TRBJ1-4, with 8 positions matching TRBD1. The CDR3 DNA sequence: TGTGCCACCCAGGGGGCGACTAATGAAAAACTGTTTTTT. As protein: CATQGATNEKLFF.